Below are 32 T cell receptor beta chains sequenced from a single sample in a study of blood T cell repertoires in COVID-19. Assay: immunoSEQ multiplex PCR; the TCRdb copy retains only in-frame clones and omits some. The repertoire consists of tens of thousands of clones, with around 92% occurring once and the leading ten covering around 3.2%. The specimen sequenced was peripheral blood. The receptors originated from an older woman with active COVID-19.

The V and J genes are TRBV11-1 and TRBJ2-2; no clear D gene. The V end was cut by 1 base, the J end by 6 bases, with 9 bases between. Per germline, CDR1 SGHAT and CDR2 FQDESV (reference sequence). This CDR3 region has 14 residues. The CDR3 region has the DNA TGTGCCAGCAGCTTAGATCGTGTAGCCGGGGAGCTGTTTTTT. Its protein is CASSLDRVAGELFF.

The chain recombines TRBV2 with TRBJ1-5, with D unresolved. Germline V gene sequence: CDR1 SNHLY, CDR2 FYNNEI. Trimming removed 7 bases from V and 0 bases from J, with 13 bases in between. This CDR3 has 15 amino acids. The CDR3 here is CASNSQKNSNQPQHF. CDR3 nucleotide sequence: TGTGCCAGCAATTCCCAGAAAAATAGCAATCAGCCCCAGCATTTT.

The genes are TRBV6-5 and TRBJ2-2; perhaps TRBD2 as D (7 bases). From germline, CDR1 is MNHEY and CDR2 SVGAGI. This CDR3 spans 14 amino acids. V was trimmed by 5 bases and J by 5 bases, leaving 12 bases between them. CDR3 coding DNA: TGTGCCAGCAGTCGGGGGAGGGGGACCGGGGAGCTGTTTTTT. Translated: CASSRGRGTGELFF.

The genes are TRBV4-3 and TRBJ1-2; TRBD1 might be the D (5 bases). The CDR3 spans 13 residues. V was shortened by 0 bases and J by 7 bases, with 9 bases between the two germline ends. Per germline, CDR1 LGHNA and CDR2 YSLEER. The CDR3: CASSQDLGGGYTF. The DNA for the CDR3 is TGCGCCAGCAGCCAAGATTTGGGGGGTGGCTACACCTTC.

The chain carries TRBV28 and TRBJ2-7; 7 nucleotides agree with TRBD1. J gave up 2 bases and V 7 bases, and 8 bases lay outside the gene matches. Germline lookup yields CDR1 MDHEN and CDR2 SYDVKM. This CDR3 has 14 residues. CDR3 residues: CASTLPGQAYEQYF. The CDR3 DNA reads TGTGCCAGCACCCTCCCTGGACAGGCCTACGAGCAGTACTTC. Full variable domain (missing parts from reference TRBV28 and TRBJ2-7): DVKVTQSSRYLVKRTGEKVFLECVQDMDHENMFWYRQDPGLGLRLIYFSYDVKMKEKGDIPEGYSVSREKKERFSLILESASTNQTSMYLCASTLPGQAYEQYFGPGTRLTVT.

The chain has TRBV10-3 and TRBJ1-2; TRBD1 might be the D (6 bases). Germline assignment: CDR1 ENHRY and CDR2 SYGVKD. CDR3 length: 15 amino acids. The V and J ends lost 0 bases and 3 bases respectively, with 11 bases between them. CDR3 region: CAISESLQGDYGYTF. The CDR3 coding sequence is TGTGCCATCAGTGAGTCCTTACAGGGCGACTATGGCTACACCTTC.

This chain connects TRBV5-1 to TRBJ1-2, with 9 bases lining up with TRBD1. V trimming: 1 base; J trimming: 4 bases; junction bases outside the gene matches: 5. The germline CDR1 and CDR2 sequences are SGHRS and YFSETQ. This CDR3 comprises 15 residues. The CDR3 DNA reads TGCGCCAGCAGCTTGTTGGGACAGGGCGGCTATGGCTACACCTTC. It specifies CASSLLGQGGYGYTF.

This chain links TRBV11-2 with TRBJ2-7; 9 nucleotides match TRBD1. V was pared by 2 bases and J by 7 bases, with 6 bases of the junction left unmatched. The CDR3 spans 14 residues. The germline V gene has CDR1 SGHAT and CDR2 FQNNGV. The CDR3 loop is CASSLQTGGWEQYF. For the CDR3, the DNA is TGTGCCAGCAGCTTACAGACAGGGGGTTGGGAGCAGTACTTC.

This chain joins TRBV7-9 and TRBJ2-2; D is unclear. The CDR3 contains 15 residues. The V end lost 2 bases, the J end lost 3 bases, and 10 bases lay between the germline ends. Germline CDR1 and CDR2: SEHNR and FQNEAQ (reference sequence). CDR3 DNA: TGTGCCAGCAGCTTACTTATTGGAGACACCGGGGAGCTGTTTTTT. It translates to CASSLLIGDTGELFF.

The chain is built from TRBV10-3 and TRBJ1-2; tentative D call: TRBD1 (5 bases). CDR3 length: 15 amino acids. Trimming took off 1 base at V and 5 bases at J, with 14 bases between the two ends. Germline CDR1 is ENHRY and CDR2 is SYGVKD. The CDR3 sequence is CAISELGGEEYGYTF. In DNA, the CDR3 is TGTGCCATCAGTGAGTTAGGAGGGGAAGAGTATGGCTACACCTTC.

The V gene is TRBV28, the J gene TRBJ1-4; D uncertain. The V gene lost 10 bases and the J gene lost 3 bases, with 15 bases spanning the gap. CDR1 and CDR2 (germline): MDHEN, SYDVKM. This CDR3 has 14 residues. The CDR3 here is CATFFEGPNEKLFF. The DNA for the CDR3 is TGTGCCACCTTTTTTGAGGGCCCTAATGAAAAACTGTTTTTT.

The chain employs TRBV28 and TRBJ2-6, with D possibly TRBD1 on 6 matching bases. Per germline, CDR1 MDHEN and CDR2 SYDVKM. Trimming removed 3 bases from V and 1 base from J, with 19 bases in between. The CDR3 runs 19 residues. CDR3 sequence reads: CASSFVGQYIVSGANVLTF. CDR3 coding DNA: TGTGCCAGCAGTTTCGTAGGACAGTACATTGTATCTGGGGCCAACGTCCTGACTTTC. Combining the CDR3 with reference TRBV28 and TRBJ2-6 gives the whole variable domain DVKVTQSSRYLVKRTGEKVFLECVQDMDHENMFWYRQDPGLGLRLIYFSYDVKMKEKGDIPEGYSVSREKKERFSLILESASTNQTSMYLCASSFVGQYIVSGANVLTFGAGSRLTVL.

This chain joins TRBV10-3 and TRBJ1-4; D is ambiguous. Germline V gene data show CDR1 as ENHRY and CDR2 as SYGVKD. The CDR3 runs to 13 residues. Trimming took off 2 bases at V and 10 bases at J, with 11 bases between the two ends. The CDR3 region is CAISEPRTGKLFF. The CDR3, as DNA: TGTGCCATCAGTGAGCCTCGTACTGGAAAACTGTTTTTT.

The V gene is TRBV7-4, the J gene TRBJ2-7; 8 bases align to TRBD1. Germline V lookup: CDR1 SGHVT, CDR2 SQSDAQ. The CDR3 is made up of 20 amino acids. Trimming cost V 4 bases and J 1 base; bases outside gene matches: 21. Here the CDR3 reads CASSYPPRGRCRDGSYEQYF. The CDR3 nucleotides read TGTGCCAGCAGCTACCCACCCAGGGGGCGTTGCCGGGACGGGTCCTACGAGCAGTACTTC.

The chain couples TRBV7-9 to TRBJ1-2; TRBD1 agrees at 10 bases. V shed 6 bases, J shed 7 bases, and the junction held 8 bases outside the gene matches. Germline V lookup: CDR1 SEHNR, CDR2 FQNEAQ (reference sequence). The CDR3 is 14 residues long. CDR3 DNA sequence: TGTGCCAGCAGTGGCGGGACAGGGGTCGGTGGCTACACCTTC. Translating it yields CASSGGTGVGGYTF.

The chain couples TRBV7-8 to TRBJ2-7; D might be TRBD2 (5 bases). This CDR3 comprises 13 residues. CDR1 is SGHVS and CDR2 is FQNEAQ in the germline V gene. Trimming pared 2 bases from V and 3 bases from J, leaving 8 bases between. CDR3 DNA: TGTGCCAGCAGCTTACTAGCCCGCTACGAGCAGTACTTC. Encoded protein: CASSLLARYEQYF. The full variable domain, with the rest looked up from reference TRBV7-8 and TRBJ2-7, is GAGVSQSPRYKVAKRGQDVALRCDPISGHVSLFWYQQALGQGPEFLTYFQNEAQLDKSGLPSDRFFAERPEGSVSTLKIQRTQQEDSAVYLCASSLLARYEQYFGPGTRLTVT.

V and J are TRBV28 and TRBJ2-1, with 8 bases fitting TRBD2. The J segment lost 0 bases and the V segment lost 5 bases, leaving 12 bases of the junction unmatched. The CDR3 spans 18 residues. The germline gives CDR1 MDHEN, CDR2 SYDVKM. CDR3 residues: CASSPRVAGRSSYNEQFF. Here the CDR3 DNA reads TGTGCCAGCAGTCCCCGGGTAGCGGGAAGGAGCTCCTACAATGAGCAGTTCTTC.

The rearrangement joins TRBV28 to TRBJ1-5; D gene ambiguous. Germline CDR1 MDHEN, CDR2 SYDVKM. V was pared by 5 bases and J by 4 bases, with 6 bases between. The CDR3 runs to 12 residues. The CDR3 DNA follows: TGTGCCAGCAGTAGAGGGAATCAGCCCCAGCATTTT. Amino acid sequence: CASSRGNQPQHF.

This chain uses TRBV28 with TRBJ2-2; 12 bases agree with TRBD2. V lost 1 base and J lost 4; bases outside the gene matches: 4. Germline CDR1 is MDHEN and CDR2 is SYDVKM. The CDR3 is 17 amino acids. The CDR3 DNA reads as TGTGCCAGCAGTTTATCTAGCGGGAGGGTCGGCACCGGGGAGCTGTTTTTT. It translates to CASSLSSGRVGTGELFF.

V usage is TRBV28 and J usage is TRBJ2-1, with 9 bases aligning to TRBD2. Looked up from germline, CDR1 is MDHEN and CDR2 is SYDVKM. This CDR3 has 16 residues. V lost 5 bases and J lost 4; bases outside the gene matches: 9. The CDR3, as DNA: TGTGCCAGCAGTCCGTCGGGGCGGGAGGGTTACAATGAGCAGTTCTTC. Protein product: CASSPSGREGYNEQFF.

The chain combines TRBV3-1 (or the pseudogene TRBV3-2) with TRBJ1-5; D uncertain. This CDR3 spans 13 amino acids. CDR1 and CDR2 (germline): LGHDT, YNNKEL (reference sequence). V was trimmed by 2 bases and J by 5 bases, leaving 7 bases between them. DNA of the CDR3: TGTGCCAGCAGCCAATACAGATATCAGCCCCAGCATTTT. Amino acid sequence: CASSQYRYQPQHF.

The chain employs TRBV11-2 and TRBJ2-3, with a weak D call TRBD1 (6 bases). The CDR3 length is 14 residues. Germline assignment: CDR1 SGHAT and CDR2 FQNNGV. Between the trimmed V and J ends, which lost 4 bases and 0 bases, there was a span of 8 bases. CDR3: CASSSRGSTDTQYF. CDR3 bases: TGTGCCAGCAGCTCTAGGGGGAGCACAGATACGCAGTATTTT.

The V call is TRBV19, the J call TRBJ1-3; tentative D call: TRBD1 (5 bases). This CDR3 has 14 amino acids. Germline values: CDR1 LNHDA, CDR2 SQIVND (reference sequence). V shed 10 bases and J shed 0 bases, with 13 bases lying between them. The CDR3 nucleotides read TGTGCCACCCAGGAGGGGATCTCTGGAAACACCATATATTTT. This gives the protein CATQEGISGNTIYF. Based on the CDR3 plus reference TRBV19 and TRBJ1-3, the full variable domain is DGGITQSPKYLFRKEGQNVTLSCEQNLNHDAMYWYRQDPGQGLRLIYYSQIVNDFQKGDIAEGYSVSREKKESFPLTVTSAQKNPTAFYLCATQEGISGNTIYFGEGSWLTVV.

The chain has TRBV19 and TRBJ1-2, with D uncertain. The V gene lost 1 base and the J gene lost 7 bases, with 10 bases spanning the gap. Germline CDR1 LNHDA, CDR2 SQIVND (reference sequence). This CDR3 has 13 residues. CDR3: CASSIVLRIGYTF. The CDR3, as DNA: TGTGCCAGTAGTATAGTACTTAGAATTGGCTACACCTTC.

The CDR3 DNA follows: TGTGCCAGCAGCGCGGACAGACTAAACACTGAAGCTTTCTTT. Translating it yields CASSADRLNTEAFF. The chain is built from TRBV9 and TRBJ1-1, with D possibly being TRBD1 (6 bases). Germline CDR1 and CDR2: SGDLS and YYNGEE. Trimming left V 3 bases short and J 2 bases short, with 11 bases between. The CDR3 is 14 residues long.

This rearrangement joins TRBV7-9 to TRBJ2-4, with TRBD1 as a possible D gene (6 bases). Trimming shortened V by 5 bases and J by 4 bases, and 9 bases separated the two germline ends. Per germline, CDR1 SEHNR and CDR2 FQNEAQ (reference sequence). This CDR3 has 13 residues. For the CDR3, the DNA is TGTGCCAGCAGCCCCGGACAGAAAAACATTCAGTACTTC. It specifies CASSPGQKNIQYF.

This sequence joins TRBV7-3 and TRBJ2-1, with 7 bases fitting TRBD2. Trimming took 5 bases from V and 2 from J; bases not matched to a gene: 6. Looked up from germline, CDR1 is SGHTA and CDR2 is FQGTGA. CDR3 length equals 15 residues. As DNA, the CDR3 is TGTGCCAGCAGCCTGACAACTAGCGCCTACAATGAGCAGTTCTTC. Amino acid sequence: CASSLTTSAYNEQFF.

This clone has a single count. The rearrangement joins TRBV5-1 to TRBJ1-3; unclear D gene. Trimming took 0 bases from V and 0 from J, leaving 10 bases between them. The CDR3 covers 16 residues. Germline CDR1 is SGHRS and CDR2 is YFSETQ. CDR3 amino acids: CASSLARGISGNTIYF. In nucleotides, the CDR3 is TGCGCCAGCAGCTTGGCCCGAGGGATCTCTGGAAACACCATATATTTT. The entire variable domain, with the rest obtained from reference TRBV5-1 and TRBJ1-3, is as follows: KAGVTQTPRYLIKTRGQQVTLSCSPISGHRSVSWYQQTPGQGLQFLFEYFSETQRNKGNFPGRFSGRQFSNSRSEMNVSTLELGDSALYLCASSLARGISGNTIYFGEGSWLTVV.

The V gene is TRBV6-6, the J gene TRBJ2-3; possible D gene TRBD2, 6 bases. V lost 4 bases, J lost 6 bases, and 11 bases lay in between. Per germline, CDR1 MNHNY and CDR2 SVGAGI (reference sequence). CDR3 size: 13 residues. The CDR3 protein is CASSLLGRDTQYF. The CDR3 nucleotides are TGTGCCAGCAGTTTACTAGGGAGGGATACGCAGTATTTT.

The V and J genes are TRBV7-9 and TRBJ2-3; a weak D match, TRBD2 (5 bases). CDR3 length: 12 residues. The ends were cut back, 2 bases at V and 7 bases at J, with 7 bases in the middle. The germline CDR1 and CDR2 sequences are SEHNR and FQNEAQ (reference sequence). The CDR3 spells CASSLSGYTQYF. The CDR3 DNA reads TGTGCCAGCAGCTTAAGCGGCTATACGCAGTATTTT.

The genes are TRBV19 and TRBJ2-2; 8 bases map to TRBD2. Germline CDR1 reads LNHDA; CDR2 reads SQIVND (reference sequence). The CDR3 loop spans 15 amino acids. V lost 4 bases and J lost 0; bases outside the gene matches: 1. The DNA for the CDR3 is TGTGCCAGTAGTAGCGGGAGGACGAACACCGGGGAGCTGTTTTTT. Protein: CASSSGRTNTGELFF.

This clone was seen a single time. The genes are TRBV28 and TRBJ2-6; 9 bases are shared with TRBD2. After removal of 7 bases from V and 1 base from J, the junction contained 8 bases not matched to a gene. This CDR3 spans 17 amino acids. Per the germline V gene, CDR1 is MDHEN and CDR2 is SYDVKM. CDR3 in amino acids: CASKVAGVVSGANVLTF. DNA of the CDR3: TGTGCCAGCAAGGTAGCGGGAGTTGTTTCTGGGGCCAACGTCCTGACTTTC.